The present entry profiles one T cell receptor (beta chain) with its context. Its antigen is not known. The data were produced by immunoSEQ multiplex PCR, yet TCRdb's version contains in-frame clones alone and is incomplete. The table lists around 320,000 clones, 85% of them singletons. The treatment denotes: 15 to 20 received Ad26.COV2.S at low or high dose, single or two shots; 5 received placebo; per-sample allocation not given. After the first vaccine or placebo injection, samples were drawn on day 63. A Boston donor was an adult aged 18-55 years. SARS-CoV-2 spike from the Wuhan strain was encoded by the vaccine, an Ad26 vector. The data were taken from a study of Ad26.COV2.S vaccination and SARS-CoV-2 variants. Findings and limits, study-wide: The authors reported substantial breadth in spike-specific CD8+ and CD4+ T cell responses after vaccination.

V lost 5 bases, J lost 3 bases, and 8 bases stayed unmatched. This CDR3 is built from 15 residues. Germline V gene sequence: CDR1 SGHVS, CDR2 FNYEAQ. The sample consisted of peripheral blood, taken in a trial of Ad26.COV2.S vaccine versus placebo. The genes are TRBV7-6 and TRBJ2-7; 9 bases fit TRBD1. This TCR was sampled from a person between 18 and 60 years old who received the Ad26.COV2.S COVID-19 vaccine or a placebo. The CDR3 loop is CASSVDRGTFYEQYF. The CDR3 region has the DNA TGTGCCAGCAGCGTAGACAGGGGGACGTTCTACGAGCAGTACTTC.